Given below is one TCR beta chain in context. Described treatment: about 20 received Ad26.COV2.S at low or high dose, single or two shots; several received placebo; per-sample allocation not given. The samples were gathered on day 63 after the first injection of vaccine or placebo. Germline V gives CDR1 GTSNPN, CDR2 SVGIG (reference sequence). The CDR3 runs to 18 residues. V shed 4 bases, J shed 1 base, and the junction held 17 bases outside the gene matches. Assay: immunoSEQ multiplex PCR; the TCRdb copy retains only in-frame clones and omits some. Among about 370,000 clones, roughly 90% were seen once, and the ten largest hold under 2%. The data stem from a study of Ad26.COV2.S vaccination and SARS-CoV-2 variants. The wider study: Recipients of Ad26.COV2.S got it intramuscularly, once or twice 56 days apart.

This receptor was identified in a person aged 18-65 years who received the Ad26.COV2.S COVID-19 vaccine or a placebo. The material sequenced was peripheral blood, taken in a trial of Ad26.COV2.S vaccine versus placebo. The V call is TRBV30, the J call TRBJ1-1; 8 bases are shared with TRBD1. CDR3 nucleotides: TGTGCCTGGACCAATAGGGGCAGGGGGCACTCAAAGAACACTGAAGCTTTCTTT. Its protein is CAWTNRGRGHSKNTEAFF. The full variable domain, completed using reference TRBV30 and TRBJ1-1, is SQTIHQWPATLVQPVGSPLSLECTVEGTSNPNLYWYRQAAGRGLQLLFYSVGIGQISSEVPQNLSASRPQDRQFILSSKKLLLSDSGFYLCAWTNRGRGHSKNTEAFFGQGTRLTVV.